A selection of T cell receptor beta chains follows, all from one sample in a study of yellow fever vaccine responses in identical twins. TCRdb reprocessed the RT-PCR reads with MiXCR, giving one entry per CDR3 protein. Of under 25,000 distinct CDR3 sequences in the sample, approximately 70% were seen once. Material: T cells from blood (PBMCs), unsorted or a sorted subset (not recorded which), obtained before or after yellow fever vaccination (not recorded which). Receptor source: a woman aged 18 to 35 who received the yellow fever vaccine. The CDR3 runs from the conserved cysteine through the conserved F or W. A D gene is named only where the DNA matches it firmly. Where a row states a size, it is once, few, many or the class of an expanded clone; other rows omit it.

>15|TRBD2|few|TRBJ2-7|TRBV7-8
TGTGCCAGCAGCTTAAGTCTAGCGGGAGCCTGGGAGCAGTACTTC
CASSLSLAGAWEQYF
>15|TRBD2|.|TRBJ2-1|TRBV7-8
TGTGCCAGCAGGATGGGACTAGCGGGTCACAATGAGCAGTTCTTC
CASRMGLAGHNEQFF
>13|.|.|TRBJ2-3|TRBV20-1
TGCAGTGCTAGAGATAGAAGGTCAGATACGCAGTATTTT
CSARDRRSDTQYF
>12|.|.|TRBJ2-1|TRBV7-9
TGTGCCACCGCGGTACAGTACAATGAGCAGTTCTTC
CATAVQYNEQFF
>15|.|once|TRBJ1-1|TRBV13
TGTGCCAGCAGCCCAAAAAATGGAGGGAACACTGAAGCTTTCTTT
CASSPKNGGNTEAFF
>14|.|.|TRBJ1-2|TRBV24-1
TGTGCCACCAGTCATAACAAAGGGAACTATGGCTACACCTTC
CATSHNKGNYGYTF
>15|TRBD2|.|TRBJ2-1|TRBV11-1
TGTGCCAGCAGCCCCCAGACTAGCGGAGACAATGAGCAGTTCTTC
CASSPQTSGDNEQFF
>14|.|.|TRBJ1-4|TRBV5-1
TGCGCCAGCAGCCCCTCGACAGCTAATGAAAAACTGTTTTTT
CASSPSTANEKLFF
>16|TRBD2|.|TRBJ2-1|TRBV29-1
TGCAGCGTTGAAGGACTAGCGGGGTACTCCTACAATGAGCAGTTCTTC
CSVEGLAGYSYNEQFF
>14|.|.|TRBJ2-3|TRBV10-3
TGTGCCATCAACCGGACGAACTCCACAGATACGCAGTATTTT
CAINRTNSTDTQYF
>12|TRBD1|few|TRBJ2-3|TRBV29-1
TGCAGCGCACGGACAGGGACAGATACGCAGTATTTT
CSARTGTDTQYF
>13|TRBD1|.|TRBJ2-1|TRBV29-1
TGCAGCGTGGACGACAGGGGTTGGTATGAGCAGTTCTTC
CSVDDRGWYEQFF
>15|TRBD1|few|TRBJ1-2|TRBV5-6
TGTGCCAGCAGCTTGGAGTACGACAGGGAGCATGGCTACACCTTC
CASSLEYDREHGYTF
>15|.|.|TRBJ2-5|TRBV5-4
TGTGCCAGCAGCTTGGCCTCACAGGGAGCGGAGACCCAGTACTTC
CASSLASQGAETQYF
>17|TRBD2|.|TRBJ2-4|TRBV18
TGTGCCAGCTCACCCTCCGCACCCACTAGCGGGGGAGACATTCAGTACTTC
CASSPSAPTSGGDIQYF
>17|TRBD2|.|TRBJ2-1|TRBV11-3
TGTGCCAGCAGCGACGGGGAGATACTAGCGGTTTACAATGAGCAGTTCTTC
CASSDGEILAVYNEQFF
>17|.|.|TRBJ2-2|TRBV4-1
TGCGCCAGCAGCCAAAAAGTGTGGGGGCCGAACACCGGGGAGCTGTTTTTT
CASSQKVWGPNTGELFF
>12|.|.|TRBJ2-7|TRBV29-1
TGCAGCGTGGGCCCGGGTTCGTTCGAGCAGTACTTC
CSVGPGSFEQYF
>13|.|few|TRBJ2-7|TRBV2
TGTGCCAGCAGGTTCCCGGGTTCCTACGAGCAGTACTTC
CASRFPGSYEQYF
>12|.|few|TRBJ1-4|TRBV20-1
TGCAGTGCTAGAGTTCGAAATGAAAAACTGTTTTTT
CSARVRNEKLFF
>17|TRBD1|.|TRBJ2-1|TRBV27
TGTGCCAGCAGTTTATCTCGGACAGGGGCCATATACAATGAGCAGTTCTTC
CASSLSRTGAIYNEQFF
>13|.|.|TRBJ1-2|TRBV5-1
TGCGCCAGCAGCTTGGTGGGGGGCGAAGGCTACACCTTC
CASSLVGGEGYTF
>11|.|.|TRBJ1-2|TRBV12-3/TRBV12-4
TGTGCCAGCAGTTTGGGTGGGGGCTACACCTTC
CASSLGGGYTF
>15|.|.|TRBJ2-1|TRBV11-1
TGTGCCAGCAGCTTACTACTAGTCTCTGACAATGAGCAGTTCTTC
CASSLLLVSDNEQFF
>11|.|.|TRBJ2-5|TRBV2
TGTGCCAGCCTCGTTTCGGAGACCCAGTACTTC
CASLVSETQYF
>13|.|.|TRBJ2-2|TRBV20-1
TGCAGTGCTAGACCGGGACTTACCGGGGAGCTGTTTTTT
CSARPGLTGELFF
>14|.|.|TRBJ1-4|TRBV24-1
TGTGCCACCAGTGGGAGTGCAACTAATGAAAAACTGTTTTTT
CATSGSATNEKLFF
>12|.|.|TRBJ1-2|TRBV10-3
TGTGCCATCAGACAGGAGAATGGTGGCTACACCTTC
CAIRQENGGYTF
>14|.|.|TRBJ1-2|TRBV13
TGTGCCAGCAGCTTAGGACAGGCTAACTATGGCTACACCTTC
CASSLGQANYGYTF
>15|.|once|TRBJ2-7|TRBV4-3
TGCGCCAGCAGCCAAGAGACCCAGGGTTCGAACGAGCAGTACTTC
CASSQETQGSNEQYF
>13|.|.|TRBJ1-1|TRBV18
TGTGCCAGCTCAACTGACACCTACACTGAAGCTTTCTTT
CASSTDTYTEAFF
>15|.|.|TRBJ2-2|TRBV11-1
TGTGCCAGCAGTCACACCCCCCTTAACACCGGGGAGCTGTTTTTT
CASSHTPLNTGELFF